Listed here are 4 T cell receptor beta chains from one sample, sequenced in a study of blood T cell repertoires in COVID-19. The repertoire was sequenced with immunoSEQ multiplex PCR; TCRdb's copy has only in-frame clones and lacks some. Of about 190,000 clones in the sample, nearly 80% were seen once. The sequencing sample was made of peripheral blood. These receptors came from a woman between 65 and 79 years old with acute or convalescent COVID-19.

The chain uses TRBV7-9 and TRBJ2-7, with a possible D match to TRBD1 (6 bases). Trimming left V 5 bases short and J 3 bases short, with 14 bases between. This CDR3 spans 14 amino acids. Germline CDR1 and CDR2: SEHNR and FQNEAQ (reference sequence). The CDR3 here is CASSPEDRIYEQYF. CDR3 nucleotide sequence: TGTGCCAGCAGCCCCGAGGACAGAATCTACGAGCAGTACTTC.

The V call is TRBV19, the J call TRBJ1-5, with 7 positions matching TRBD1. J was trimmed by 4 bases and V by 4 bases; bases with no gene match: 4. CDR1 is LNHDA and CDR2 is SQIVND in the germline V gene (reference sequence). The CDR3 runs to 14 residues. The CDR3 DNA reads TGTGCCAGTAGTACGGACAGGACGAATCAGCCCCAGCATTTT. As protein: CASSTDRTNQPQHF. The full variable domain, in which reference TRBV19 and TRBJ1-5 provide the parts outside the CDR3, is DGGITQSPKYLFRKEGQNVTLSCEQNLNHDAMYWYRQDPGQGLRLIYYSQIVNDFQKGDIAEGYSVSREKKESFPLTVTSAQKNPTAFYLCASSTDRTNQPQHFGDGTRLSIL.

The gene calls are TRBV2 and TRBJ2-1, with 9 bases aligning to TRBD2. The length of the CDR3 is 20 residues. V dropped 2 bases and J dropped 0; count of bases not matched to a gene: 14. Germline V gene lookup returns CDR1 SNHLY and CDR2 FYNNEI. The CDR3 loop reads CASSEPQVAGASFSYNEQFF. The CDR3 region has the DNA TGTGCCAGCAGTGAACCCCAAGTAGCGGGGGCCTCCTTCTCCTACAATGAGCAGTTCTTC.

This clone was seen only a few times. Other DNA variants within this sample encode the same CDR3. V gene TRBV2 combines with J gene TRBJ2-7; D might be TRBD2 (5 bases). The V and J ends lost 6 bases and 0 bases respectively, with 12 bases between them. Germline CDR1 and CDR2: SNHLY and FYNNEI. This CDR3 comprises 14 residues. CDR3 in DNA: TGTGCCAGCAGACGTAGAGGGATCTCCTACGAGCAGTACTTC. It codes for CASRRRGISYEQYF.